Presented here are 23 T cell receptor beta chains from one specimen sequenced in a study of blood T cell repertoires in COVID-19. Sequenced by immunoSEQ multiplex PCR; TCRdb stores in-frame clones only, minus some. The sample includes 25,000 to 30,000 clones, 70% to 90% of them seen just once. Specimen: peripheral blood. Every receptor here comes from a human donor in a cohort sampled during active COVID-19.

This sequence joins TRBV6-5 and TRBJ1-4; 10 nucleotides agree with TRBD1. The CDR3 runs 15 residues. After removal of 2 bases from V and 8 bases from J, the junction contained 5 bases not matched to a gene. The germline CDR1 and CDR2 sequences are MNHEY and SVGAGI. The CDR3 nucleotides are TGTGCCAGCAGTTACCTGACAGGGGGCGGGGAAAAACTGTTTTTT. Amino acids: CASSYLTGGGEKLFF.

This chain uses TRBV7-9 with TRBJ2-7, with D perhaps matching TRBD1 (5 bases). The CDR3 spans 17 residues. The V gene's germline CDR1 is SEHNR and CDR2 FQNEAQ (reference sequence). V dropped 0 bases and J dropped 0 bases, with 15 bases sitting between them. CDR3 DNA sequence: TGTGCCAGCAGCTTAGCAAGAAGCAGGGCCGACTCCTACGAGCAGTACTTC. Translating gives CASSLARSRADSYEQYF.

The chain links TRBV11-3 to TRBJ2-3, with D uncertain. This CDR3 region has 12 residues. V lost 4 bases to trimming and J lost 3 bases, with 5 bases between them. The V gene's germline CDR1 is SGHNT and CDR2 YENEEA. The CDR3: CASSSLTDTQYF. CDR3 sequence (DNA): TGTGCCAGCAGCTCCCTAACAGATACGCAGTATTTT.

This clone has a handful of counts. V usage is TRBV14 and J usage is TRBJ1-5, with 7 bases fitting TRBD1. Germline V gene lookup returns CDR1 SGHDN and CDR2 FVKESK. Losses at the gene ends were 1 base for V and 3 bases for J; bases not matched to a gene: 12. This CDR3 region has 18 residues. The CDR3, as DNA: TGTGCCAGCAGCCAAGTTGACAGGGTCAATGGCCCCAATCAGCCCCAGCATTTT. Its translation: CASSQVDRVNGPNQPQHF.

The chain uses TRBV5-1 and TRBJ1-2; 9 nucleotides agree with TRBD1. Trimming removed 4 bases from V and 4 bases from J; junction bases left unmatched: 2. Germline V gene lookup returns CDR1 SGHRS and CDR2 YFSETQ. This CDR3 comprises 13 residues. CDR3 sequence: CASSEGQGYGYTF. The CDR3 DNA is TGCGCCAGCAGCGAGGGACAGGGCTATGGCTACACCTTC.

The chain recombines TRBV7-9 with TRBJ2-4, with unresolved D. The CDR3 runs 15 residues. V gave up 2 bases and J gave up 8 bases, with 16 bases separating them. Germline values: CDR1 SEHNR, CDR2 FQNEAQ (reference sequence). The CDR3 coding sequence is TGTGCCAGCAGCTTATCCTTTCCCTCCCCTCACATTCAGTACTTC. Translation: CASSLSFPSPHIQYF.

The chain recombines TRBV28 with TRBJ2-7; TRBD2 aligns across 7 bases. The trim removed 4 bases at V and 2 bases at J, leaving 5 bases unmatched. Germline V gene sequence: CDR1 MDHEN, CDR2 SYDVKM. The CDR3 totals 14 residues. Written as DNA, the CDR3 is TGTGCCAGCAGTTACACTAGCGTAACCTACGAGCAGTACTTC. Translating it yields CASSYTSVTYEQYF.

CDR3 bases: TGTGCCAGCAGCACCCAACAGGGGTCTGGGGCCAACGTCCTGACTTTC. This encodes CASSTQQGSGANVLTF. V is TRBV9 and J is TRBJ2-6, with 7 bases identical to TRBD1. CDR1 and CDR2 from the germline V gene are SGDLS and YYNGEE. V gave up 4 bases and J gave up 1 base; unmatched junction bases: 5. The CDR3 is made up of 16 amino acids. Full variable domain (remainder filled in from reference TRBV9 and TRBJ2-6): DSGVTQTPKHLITATGQRVTLRCSPRSGDLSVYWYQQSLDQGLQFLIQYYNGEERAKGNILERFSAQQFPDLHSELNLSSLELGDSALYFCASSTQQGSGANVLTFGAGSRLTVL.

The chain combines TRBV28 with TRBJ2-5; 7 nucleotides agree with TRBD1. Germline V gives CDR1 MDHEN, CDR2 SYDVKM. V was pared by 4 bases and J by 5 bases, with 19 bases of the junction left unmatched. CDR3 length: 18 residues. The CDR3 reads CASSSAPIGQGERETQYF. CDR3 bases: TGTGCCAGCAGTTCAGCTCCAATCGGTCAGGGGGAAAGGGAGACCCAGTACTTC. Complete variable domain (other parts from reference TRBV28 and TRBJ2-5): DVKVTQSSRYLVKRTGEKVFLECVQDMDHENMFWYRQDPGLGLRLIYFSYDVKMKEKGDIPEGYSVSREKKERFSLILESASTNQTSMYLCASSSAPIGQGERETQYFGPGTRLLVL.

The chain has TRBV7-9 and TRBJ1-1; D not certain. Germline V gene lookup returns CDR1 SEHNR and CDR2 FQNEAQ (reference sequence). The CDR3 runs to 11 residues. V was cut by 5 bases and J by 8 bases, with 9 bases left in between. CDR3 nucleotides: TGTGCCAGCAGCCCAACGAGAGAAGCTTTCTTT. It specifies CASSPTREAFF.

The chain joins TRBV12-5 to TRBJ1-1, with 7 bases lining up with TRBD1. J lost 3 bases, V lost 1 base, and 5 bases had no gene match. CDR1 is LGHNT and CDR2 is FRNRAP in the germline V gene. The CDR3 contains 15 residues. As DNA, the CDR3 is TGTGCTAGTGGTTTGGGGAGACAGGGACACACTGAAGCTTTCTTT. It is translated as CASGLGRQGHTEAFF.

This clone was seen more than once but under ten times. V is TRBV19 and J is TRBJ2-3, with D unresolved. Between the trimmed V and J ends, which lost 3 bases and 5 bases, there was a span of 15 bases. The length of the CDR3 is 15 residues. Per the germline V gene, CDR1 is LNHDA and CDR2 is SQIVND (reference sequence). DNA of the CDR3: TGTGCCAGTAGTATGCAAGGAGAAGGAGTAGATACGCAGTATTTT. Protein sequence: CASSMQGEGVDTQYF.

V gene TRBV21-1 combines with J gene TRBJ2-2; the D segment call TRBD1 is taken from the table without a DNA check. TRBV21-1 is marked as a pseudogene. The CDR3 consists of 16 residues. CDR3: CASSKVWYTNTGELFF. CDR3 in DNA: TGTGCCAGCAGCAAAGTATGGTACACCAACACCGGGGAGCTGTTTTTT.

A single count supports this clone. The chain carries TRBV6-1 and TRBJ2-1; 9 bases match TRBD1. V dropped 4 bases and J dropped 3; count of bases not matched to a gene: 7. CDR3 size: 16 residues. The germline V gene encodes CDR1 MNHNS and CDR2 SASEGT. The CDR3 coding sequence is TGTGCCAGCAGTGCCTTACCGGGACAGGGCTACAATGAGCAGTTCTTC. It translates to CASSALPGQGYNEQFF.

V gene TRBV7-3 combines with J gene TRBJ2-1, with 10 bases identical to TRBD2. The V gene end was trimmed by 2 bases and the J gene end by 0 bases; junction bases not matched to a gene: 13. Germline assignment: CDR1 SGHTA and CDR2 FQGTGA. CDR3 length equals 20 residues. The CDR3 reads CASSLHPRAGGFSSYNEQFF. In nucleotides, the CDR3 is TGTGCCAGCAGCTTACATCCTCGAGCGGGGGGGTTTAGCTCCTACAATGAGCAGTTCTTC.

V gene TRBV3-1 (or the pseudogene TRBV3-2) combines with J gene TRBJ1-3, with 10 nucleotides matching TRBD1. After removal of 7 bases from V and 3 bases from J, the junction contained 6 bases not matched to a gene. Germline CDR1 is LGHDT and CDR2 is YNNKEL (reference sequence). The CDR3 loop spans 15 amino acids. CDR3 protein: CASNRGQGFGNTIYF. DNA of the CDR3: TGTGCCAGCAACCGGGGACAGGGGTTTGGAAACACCATATATTTT.

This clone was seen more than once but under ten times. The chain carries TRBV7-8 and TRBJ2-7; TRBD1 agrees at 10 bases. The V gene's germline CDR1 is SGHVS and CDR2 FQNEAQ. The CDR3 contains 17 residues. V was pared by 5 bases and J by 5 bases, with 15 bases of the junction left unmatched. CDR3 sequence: CASSAPKGTGAFHEQYF. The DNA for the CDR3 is TGTGCCAGCAGCGCCCCTAAAGGGACAGGGGCCTTCCACGAGCAGTACTTC. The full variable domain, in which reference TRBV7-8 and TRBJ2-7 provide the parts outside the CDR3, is GAGVSQSPRYKVAKRGQDVALRCDPISGHVSLFWYQQALGQGPEFLTYFQNEAQLDKSGLPSDRFFAERPEGSVSTLKIQRTQQEDSAVYLCASSAPKGTGAFHEQYFGPGTRLTVT.

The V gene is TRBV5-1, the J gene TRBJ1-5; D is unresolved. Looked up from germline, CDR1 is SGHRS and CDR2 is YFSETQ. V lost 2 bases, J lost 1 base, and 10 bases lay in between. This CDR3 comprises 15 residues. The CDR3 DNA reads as TGCGCCAGCAGCTTATCAGGTAACAGCAATCAGCCCCAGCATTTT. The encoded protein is CASSLSGNSNQPQHF.

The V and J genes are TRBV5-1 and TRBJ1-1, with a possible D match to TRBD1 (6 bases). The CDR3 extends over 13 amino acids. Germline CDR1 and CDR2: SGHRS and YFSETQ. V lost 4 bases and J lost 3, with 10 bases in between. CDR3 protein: CASSTQGDTEAFF. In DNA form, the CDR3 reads TGCGCCAGCAGCACACAGGGTGACACTGAAGCTTTCTTT. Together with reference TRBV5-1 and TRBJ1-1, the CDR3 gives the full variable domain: KAGVTQTPRYLIKTRGQQVTLSCSPISGHRSVSWYQQTPGQGLQFLFEYFSETQRNKGNFPGRFSGRQFSNSRSEMNVSTLELGDSALYLCASSTQGDTEAFFGQGTRLTVV.

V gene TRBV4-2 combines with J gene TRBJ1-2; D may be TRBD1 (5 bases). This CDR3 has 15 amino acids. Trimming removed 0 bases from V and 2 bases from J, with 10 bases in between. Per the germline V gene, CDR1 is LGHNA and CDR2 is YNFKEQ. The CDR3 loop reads CASSQDYGGNYGYTF. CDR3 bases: TGTGCCAGCAGCCAAGATTACGGGGGGAACTATGGCTACACCTTC.

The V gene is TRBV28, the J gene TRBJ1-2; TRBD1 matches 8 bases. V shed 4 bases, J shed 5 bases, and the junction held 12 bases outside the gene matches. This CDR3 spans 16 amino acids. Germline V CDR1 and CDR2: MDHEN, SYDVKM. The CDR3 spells CASSSRLGQGIYGYTF. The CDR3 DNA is TGTGCCAGCAGTTCTAGACTAGGACAGGGAATATATGGCTACACCTTC.

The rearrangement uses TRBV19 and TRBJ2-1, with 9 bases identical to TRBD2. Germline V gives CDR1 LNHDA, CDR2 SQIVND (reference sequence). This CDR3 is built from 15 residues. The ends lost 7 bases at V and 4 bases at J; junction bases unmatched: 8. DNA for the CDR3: TGTGCCAGTATGGCGGGACTAGCAAGGTACAATGAGCAGTTCTTC. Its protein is CASMAGLARYNEQFF.

In DNA form, the CDR3 reads TGTGCCACCAGCGATTCGGGAGGGACAGATGACTGGGAGCAGTACTTC. Residues: CATSDSGGTDDWEQYF. The chain carries TRBV15 and TRBJ2-7; D might be TRBD2 (8 bases). V lost 5 bases, J lost 7 bases, and 24 bases lay in between. The CDR3 sequence is 16 residues long. Germline CDR1 reads LNHNV; CDR2 reads YYDKDF (reference sequence).